Each of the 13 T cell receptor beta chains below was sequenced from the same sample in a study of cytomegalovirus exposure and HLA in healthy donors (dated by TCRdb to the late 2010s). Library prep was done by the immunoSEQ multiplex PCR assay. Sourced from immuneACCESS, this table was stored by TCRdb with only in-frame sequences that have V and J called. A share of the clones is absent; for the studies checked, an unresolved V gene accounts for under half, and the remainder has no known explanation. The sample includes approximately 170,000 clones, with roughly 84% observed a single time. The leading ten clones occupy about a tenth of the sample. The sequenced sample consisted of PBMCs. All receptors come from a man aged 25-45 years in good health and CMV-seropositive.

V usage is TRBV7-2 and J usage is TRBJ1-6, with D uncertain. The CDR3 covers 13 residues. The ends were cut back, 5 bases at V and 6 bases at J, with 8 bases in the middle. Germline values: CDR1 SGHTA, CDR2 FQGNSA. The CDR3 bases are TGTGCCAGCAGCGCCCGACTTAATTCACCCCTCCACTTT. Translation gives CASSARLNSPLHF.

The chain links TRBV28 to TRBJ2-1; 12 bases match TRBD2. From germline, CDR1 is MDHEN and CDR2 SYDVKM. The length of the CDR3 is 16 residues. After removal of 2 bases from V and 4 bases from J, the junction contained 3 bases not matched to a gene. The CDR3 nucleotides read TGTGCCAGCAGTTTACTGACTAGCGGGAGATACAATGAGCAGTTCTTC. Protein: CASSLLTSGRYNEQFF.

The V call is TRBV9, the J call TRBJ2-1; D uncertain. This CDR3 contains 14 residues. Trimming pared 3 bases from V and 8 bases from J, leaving 15 bases between. Germline-derived CDR1 and CDR2 are SGDLS and YYNGEE. This CDR3 reads CASSDEAKVYEQFF. The DNA of the CDR3 is TGTGCCAGCAGCGACGAGGCAAAGGTGTATGAGCAGTTCTTC.

The chain couples TRBV28 to TRBJ2-1; the match to TRBD1 covers 8 bases. In germline, CDR1 is MDHEN, CDR2 SYDVKM. With 6 bases clipped from V and 8 bases from J, the junction kept 9 bases outside the gene matches. The CDR3 totals 14 residues. CDR3 coding DNA: TGTGCCAGCAGGCCTCAGGGGGCAGGGGATGAGCAGTTCTTC. This translates into CASRPQGAGDEQFF. Full variable domain (remainder filled in from reference TRBV28 and TRBJ2-1): DVKVTQSSRYLVKRTGEKVFLECVQDMDHENMFWYRQDPGLGLRLIYFSYDVKMKEKGDIPEGYSVSREKKERFSLILESASTNQTSMYLCASRPQGAGDEQFFGPGTRLTVL.

Regarding this clone: The same CDR3 also results from other DNA sequences found in this sample. V and J are TRBV28 and TRBJ1-5; possibly TRBD1 for D (6 bases). Germline V gene sequence: CDR1 MDHEN, CDR2 SYDVKM. V was trimmed by 7 bases and J by 1 base, leaving 11 bases between them. The CDR3 runs 14 residues. As DNA, the CDR3 is TGTGCCAGCACCTCGGGGGGCAGCAATCAGCCCCAGCATTTT. Translating gives CASTSGGSNQPQHF.

This rearrangement joins TRBV5-4 to TRBJ2-1, with D perhaps TRBD2 (5 bases). The germline V gene has CDR1 SGHNT and CDR2 YYREEE (reference sequence). V lost 2 bases and J lost 0, with 12 bases in between. This CDR3 comprises 16 residues. CDR3 loop: CASSFGAGRSYNEQFF. DNA of the CDR3: TGTGCCAGCAGCTTTGGTGCGGGTCGCTCCTACAATGAGCAGTTCTTC.

The genes are TRBV30 and TRBJ1-5; 8 bases line up with TRBD1. The CDR3 contains 14 residues. Germline V gene sequence: CDR1 GTSNPN, CDR2 SVGIG (reference sequence). Trimming removed 5 bases from V and 2 bases from J; junction bases left unmatched: 5. For the CDR3, the DNA is TGTGCCTGGGGTGGACAGGGAGGCAATCAGCCCCAGCATTTT. Its protein is CAWGGQGGNQPQHF.

The genes are TRBV28 and TRBJ2-1; 13 positions match TRBD2. This CDR3 is 16 amino acids long. Trimming at V came to 6 bases and at J to 4 bases, leaving 6 bases not matched to a gene. Germline V CDR1 and CDR2: MDHEN, SYDVKM. CDR3 in DNA: TGTGCCAGCAGCGGACTAGCGGGAGTGGGTTACAATGAGCAGTTCTTC. This translates into CASSGLAGVGYNEQFF.

The CDR3 here is CASRTVSTDTQYF. In DNA form, the CDR3 reads TGTGCCAGCAGGACAGTTAGCACAGATACGCAGTATTTT. The gene calls are TRBV6-5 and TRBJ2-3, with D perhaps matching TRBD1 (5 bases). V gave up 6 bases and J gave up 0 bases, with 7 bases separating them. Per germline, CDR1 MNHEY and CDR2 SVGAGI. The CDR3 sequence is 13 residues long.

The chain recombines TRBV28 with TRBJ1-6; 8 nucleotides align to TRBD1. The CDR3 has 14 amino acids. V was pared by 5 bases and J by 3 bases, with 0 bases of the junction left unmatched. Germline CDR1 is MDHEN and CDR2 is SYDVKM. The CDR3 region has the DNA TGTGCCAGCAGTACAGGGGGCTATAATTCACCCCTCCACTTT. This gives the protein CASSTGGYNSPLHF.

V is TRBV18 and J is TRBJ1-5; tentative D call: TRBD1 (6 bases). Trimming took off 1 base at V and 3 bases at J, with 16 bases between the two ends. The length of the CDR3 is 17 residues. Germline CDR1 KGHSH, CDR2 LQKENI. The CDR3, as DNA: TGTGCCAGCTCACCACTTTCAGGCAGGGGAATCAATCAGCCCCAGCATTTT. Residues: CASSPLSGRGINQPQHF.

V is TRBV11-2 and J is TRBJ1-2, with 9 bases lining up with TRBD1. The CDR3 consists of 13 residues. Germline-derived CDR1 and CDR2 are SGHAT and FQNNGV. Losses at the gene ends were 5 bases for V and 8 bases for J; bases not matched to a gene: 6. The chain's CDR3 is CASSRTGVGGYTF. The CDR3, as DNA: TGTGCCAGCAGCCGGACAGGGGTGGGAGGCTACACCTTC.

The chain recombines TRBV9 with TRBJ1-4; 8 positions agree with TRBD1. Trimming at V came to 0 bases and at J to 3 bases, leaving 1 base not matched to a gene. CDR1 and CDR2 from the germline V gene are SGDLS and YYNGEE. This CDR3 has 15 amino acids. CDR3 sequence: CASSVGQGSNEKLFF. Here the CDR3 DNA reads TGTGCCAGCAGCGTAGGACAGGGGTCTAATGAAAAACTGTTTTTT.